This is a list of T cell receptor beta chains from one sample in a study of vaccination and CD4 T cells after COVID-19. TCRdb processed the PCR reads anew with MiXCR; each CDR3 protein has one entry. The sample yields 12,000 or so distinct CDR3 sequences, 40% to 60% seen once. Their specific antigens are unknown. Sequenced input: CD4+ T cells from blood, cultured in vitro. All receptors derive from a human donor who had recovered from COVID-19. Each CDR3 is given with its conserved first and last residue. Each record gives: D gene, J gene, clone size, V gene, CDR3 protein, CDR3 DNA. The D gene is left open where the match is weak. Only part of the rows carry a size: once, few, many, or a class if the clone is expanded.

NA | TRBJ1-2 | few | TRBV27 | CASSFPLQNYGYTF | TGTGCCAGCAGTTTCCCCCTCCAGAACTATGGCTACACCTTC
NA | TRBJ1-1 | NA | TRBV2 | CASTRGTNTEAFF | TGTGCCAGCACGAGAGGGACGAACACTGAAGCTTTCTTT
NA | TRBJ2-3 | once | TRBV7-9 | CASSLSSYSGDTQYF | TGTGCCAGCAGCTTAAGTTCTTATTCAGGAGATACGCAGTATTTT
NA | TRBJ1-1 | once | TRBV18 | CASNPDRNTEAFF | TGTGCCTCCAACCCCGACCGGAACACTGAAGCTTTCTTT
NA | TRBJ2-4 | NA | TRBV11-2 | CASSFHREENIQYF | TGTGCCAGCAGCTTCCACAGGGAGGAAAACATTCAGTACTTC
TRBD1 | TRBJ2-7 | few | TRBV5-4 | CASSLAGQAYEQYF | TGTGCCAGCAGCTTGGCGGGACAGGCCTACGAGCAGTACTTC
NA | TRBJ2-7 | NA | TRBV20-1 | CSASGPLHEQYF | TGCAGTGCTAGTGGTCCTCTCCACGAGCAGTACTTC
NA | TRBJ2-4 | NA | TRBV7-2 | CASSPLRGTVLNF | TGTGCCAGCTCCCCTTTACGTGGGACGGTCCTGAACTTC
NA | TRBJ2-5 | NA | TRBV12-3/TRBV12-4 | CASSPGQKETQYF | TGTGCCAGCAGTCCAGGACAGAAAGAGACCCAGTACTTC
TRBD1 | TRBJ1-5 | NA | TRBV6-1 | CASSPTGGLNQPQHF | TGTGCCAGCAGTCCGACAGGGGGCCTGAATCAGCCCCAGCATTTT
TRBD1 | TRBJ1-5 | NA | TRBV12-3/TRBV12-4 | CASSMTGGNQPQHF | TGTGCCAGCAGTATGACAGGGGGGAACCAGCCCCAGCATTTT
TRBD1 | TRBJ1-2 | NA | TRBV5-8 | CASSLNRGVDGYTF | TGTGCCAGCAGCTTGAACAGGGGCGTCGATGGCTACACCTTC
NA | TRBJ2-7 | NA | TRBV27 | CASSLKSSSYEQYF | TGTGCCAGCAGTTTAAAGTCAAGCTCCTACGAGCAGTACTTC
TRBD1 | TRBJ2-6 | NA | TRBV20-1 | CSALRQGAQGANVLTF | TGCAGTGCTTTAAGACAGGGGGCACAGGGGGCCAACGTCCTGACTTTC
NA | TRBJ1-6 | few | TRBV20-1 | CSAGSSYNSPLHF | TGCAGTGCAGGCAGCTCCTATAATTCACCCCTCCACTTT
TRBD1 | TRBJ1-4 | NA | TRBV28 | CASRTGTGGSRRTGKLFF | TGTGCCAGCAGAACTGGGACAGGGGGAAGTAGAAGGACGGGAAAACTGTTTTTT
TRBD2 | TRBJ2-3 | few | TRBV5-1 | CASSLNPGTSGRDSGTDTQYF | TGCGCCAGCAGCTTGAACCCCGGGACTAGCGGGAGGGATAGCGGCACAGATACGCAGTATTTT
TRBD1 | TRBJ1-5 | few | TRBV27 | CASSLSRGFNQPQHF | TGTGCCAGCAGTTTATCCAGGGGGTTCAATCAGCCCCAGCATTTT
NA | TRBJ1-5 | NA | TRBV27 | CASSPDAGGLNQPQHF | TGTGCCAGCAGCCCCGATGCCGGTGGGTTGAATCAGCCCCAGCATTTT
TRBD2 | TRBJ2-1 | NA | TRBV11-3 | CASTHGGDLYNEQFF | TGTGCCAGCACCCATGGGGGGGACCTCTACAATGAGCAGTTCTTC
TRBD1 | TRBJ1-2 | few | TRBV20-1 | CSANGDREEGGSGYTF | TGCAGTGCAAATGGGGACAGGGAAGAGGGAGGCTCTGGCTACACCTTC
TRBD1 | TRBJ1-4 | NA | TRBV20-1 | CSAKTGGATNEKLFF | TGCAGTGCCAAGACAGGGGGCGCGACTAATGAAAAACTGTTTTTT
NA | TRBJ1-6 | NA | TRBV30 | CAWSTREESPLHF | TGTGCCTGGTCAACAAGGGAGGAGTCACCCCTCCACTTT
NA | TRBJ1-1 | NA | TRBV7-2 | CASSLQGSSTEAFF | TGTGCCAGCAGCTTACAGGGATCTAGCACTGAAGCTTTCTTT
NA | TRBJ2-1 | NA | TRBV6-2/TRBV6-3 | CASSSRVGHSYNEQFF | TGTGCCAGCAGTTCCCGAGTGGGGCACTCCTACAATGAGCAGTTCTTC
NA | TRBJ2-7 | NA | TRBV6-5 | CASSSRGGPYEQYF | TGTGCCAGCAGTTCCCGGGGTGGCCCCTACGAGCAGTACTTC
NA | TRBJ1-2 | NA | TRBV20-1 | CSASPKGYGYTF | TGCAGTGCTAGCCCCAAGGGATATGGCTACACCTTC
NA | TRBJ1-2 | NA | TRBV24-1 | CATSDSSALYGYTF | TGTGCCACCAGTGATTCATCAGCCCTCTATGGCTACACCTTC
NA | TRBJ1-2 | few | TRBV11-3 | CASSAHTGSDGYTF | TGTGCCAGCAGCGCCCATACAGGATCCGACGGCTACACCTTC
NA | TRBJ1-1 | NA | TRBV7-2 | CASSLERLNTEAFF | TGTGCCAGCAGCTTAGAGCGGCTGAACACTGAAGCTTTCTTT
NA | TRBJ2-5 | NA | TRBV20-1 | CSARAPPQETQYF | TGCAGTGCTAGAGCCCCGCCCCAAGAGACCCAGTACTTC
NA | TRBJ2-1 | NA | TRBV7-2 | CASSFGRYSYNEQFF | TGTGCCAGCAGCTTCGGCAGATACTCCTACAATGAGCAGTTCTTC
NA | TRBJ2-7 | once | TRBV6-2/TRBV6-3 | CASSSYYEQYF | TGTGCCAGCAGTTCTTACTACGAGCAGTACTTC
NA | TRBJ2-7 | NA | TRBV5-1 | CASSLTDLFEQYF | TGCGCCAGCAGCTTGACGGATCTCTTCGAGCAGTACTTC
NA | TRBJ1-3 | few | TRBV11-3 | CASSLRHSGNTIYF | TGTGCCAGCAGCCTTCGGCACTCTGGAAACACCATATATTTT
NA | TRBJ2-7 | NA | TRBV30 | CAWLRDGSYEQYF | TGTGCCTGGCTCCGGGACGGCTCCTACGAGCAGTACTTC
NA | TRBJ2-7 | NA | TRBV6-1 | CANVPRDIFHEQYF | TGTGCCAACGTGCCCAGGGACATTTTCCACGAGCAGTACTTC
NA | TRBJ1-2 | few | TRBV7-2 | CASSSSRGGTGYTF | TGTGCCAGCAGCTCCTCGAGGGGGGGAACTGGCTACACCTTC
NA | TRBJ1-1 | NA | TRBV24-1 | CATRILIGGRVTEAFF | TGTGCCACCCGAATCCTAATCGGGGGGCGAGTGACTGAAGCTTTCTTT
NA | TRBJ1-2 | few | TRBV15 | CATSRVDNFYGYTF | TGTGCCACCAGCAGAGTTGACAACTTCTATGGCTACACCTTC